This TCR beta chain emerged from a study of cytomegalovirus exposure and HLA in healthy donors. Findings and limits, study-wide: An ancestry cluster, one associated with Asian ancestry, reportedly showed fewer N-insertions than the approximately 670-donor mean in a later analysis. It was assumed in the presence/absence analyses that sequencing depth was roughly uniform across donors.

In the PCR, 60 Vbeta and 13 Jbeta primers were used. Methods used by the authors: Later, an analysis found approximately 80 million unique TCR beta chains, and about 10 million of these were shared. Profiled with immunoSEQ multiplex PCR; TCRdb holds only in-frame clones, not every one. D and trimming were read from the DNA, whereas the V and J calls and clone size are those reported in that table. Of about 43,000 clones listed, 70% to 85% were seen once; the top ten hold roughly 1.5%. In this sample, this clone turned up a few times. Its antigen is currently unknown. This CDR3 contains 13 residues. Germline CDR1 is SQVTM and CDR2 is ANQGSEA. The V end lost 3 bases, the J end lost 6 bases, and 13 bases lay between the germline ends.

The sample consisted of PBMCs. The chain uses TRBV29-1 and TRBJ2-3; perhaps TRBD2 as D (6 bases). The origin of this receptor is a man in his thirties or forties in good health and CMV-seronegative. The CDR3, as DNA: TGCAGCGTTGATTTCCGGGGGTCCGATACGCAGTATTTT. Residues: CSVDFRGSDTQYF.